This record concerns one TCR beta chain sequence. Germline V gives CDR1 LNHDA, CDR2 SQIVND (reference sequence). The CDR3 loop spans 15 amino acids. The V segment lost 5 bases and the J segment 6 bases; nucleotides outside the gene matches: 12. The source of the sample is a study of blood T cell repertoires in COVID-19. Study overall: The United States, Italy and Spain supplied acute and convalescent COVID-19 samples.

The assay was immunoSEQ multiplex PCR, and TCRdb's table has in-frame clones only and misses some. This sample has approximately 300,000 clones; just over 85% occur once, and the top ten carry about 10%. This sequence originates from a woman aged 18-35 years who had recovered from COVID-19. J is TRBJ2-7 and V is TRBV19, with 8 positions matching TRBD1. The sample taken for sequencing was PBMCs or T cells enriched from blood (not recorded which). CDR3 residues: CASSLGSTGDGEQYF. In nucleotides, the CDR3 is TGTGCCAGTAGTCTCGGGTCGACAGGGGACGGCGAGCAGTACTTC.